These 7 T cell receptor beta chains were all obtained from the same sample, sequenced in a study of beta chain features in type 1 diabetes. Study-level points and caveats: Significant though moderate, a shortening of TCRB CDR3s appeared in all four CD4+ subsets of Type 1 diabetes patients.

These receptors lack a known antigen. Sequenced material consisted of expressed TCRB transcripts (all of the isolated RNA was reverse transcribed). TCRdb keeps only in-frame clones here, not all; method: immunoSEQ multiplex PCR. Here the sample spans more than 550,000 clones, 11% to 15% being singletons. The sequencing sample was made of naive CD4+ T cells from blood. The receptor set was obtained from a man between 18 and 29 years old with type 1 diabetes.

This clone appeared a few times. The V and J genes are TRBV11-2 and TRBJ2-1; 12 bases agree with TRBD2. This CDR3 is 16 amino acids long. Germline CDR1 SGHAT, CDR2 FQNNGV. Germline trimming cut 3 bases from V and 7 bases from J; bases unmatched to any gene: 7. CDR3 in DNA: TGTGCCAGCAGCTTTCTAGCGGGGGGGCCGGGTAATGAGCAGTTCTTC. This codes for CASSFLAGGPGNEQFF.

The rearrangement joins TRBV30 to TRBJ2-7; TRBD2 might be the D (5 bases). The V end lost 6 bases, the J end lost 2 bases, and 17 bases lay between the germline ends. Germline CDR1 and CDR2: GTSNPN and SVGIG (reference sequence). The CDR3 runs to 14 residues. The CDR3 DNA sequence: TGTGCCTGCGTGGACTCTTCCTCCGCCTACGAGCAGTACTTC. Translation: CACVDSSSAYEQYF.

This chain uses TRBV28 with TRBJ2-7; TRBD2 aligns across 7 bases. The V and J ends lost 6 bases and 9 bases, in that order; junction bases with no gene match: 14. The CDR3 contains 14 residues. Germline V CDR1 and CDR2: MDHEN, SYDVKM. CDR3: CASRIPREGERQYF. The DNA of the CDR3 is TGTGCCAGCAGGATACCTAGGGAGGGCGAAAGGCAGTACTTC.

To note about this clone: The same CDR3 can be traced to other DNA sequences in this sample. The genes are TRBV29-1 and TRBJ2-7; 7 positions agree with TRBD1. V gave up 4 bases and J gave up 3 bases; unmatched junction bases: 3. The CDR3 is 12 amino acids. The germline V gene encodes CDR1 SQVTM and CDR2 ANQGSEA. Written as DNA, the CDR3 is TGCAGCGTTGGCGGACAGGTCTACGAGCAGTACTTC. The encoded protein is CSVGGQVYEQYF.

As to this clone: Distinct nucleotide sequences in the sample also encode this CDR3. J is TRBJ2-1 and V is TRBV30; D gene ambiguous. The CDR3 runs to 11 residues. V was clipped by 3 bases and J by 4 bases, with 4 bases between them. Germline V gene data show CDR1 as GTSNPN and CDR2 as SVGIG (reference sequence). Here the CDR3 DNA reads TGTGCCTGGAGCGCTTACAATGAGCAGTTCTTC. This encodes CAWSAYNEQFF.

J is TRBJ2-3 and V is TRBV7-3; 11 nucleotides line up with TRBD1. Trimming took 6 bases from V and 6 from J; bases not matched to a gene: 5. The CDR3 runs to 14 residues. The germline CDR1 and CDR2 sequences are SGHTA and FQGTGA. CDR3 amino acids: CASSWDRGMDTQYF. The DNA of the CDR3 is TGTGCCAGCAGTTGGGACAGGGGGATGGATACGCAGTATTTT.

This clone was counted between two and nine times. The V and J genes are TRBV11-2 and TRBJ2-3, with D perhaps TRBD1 (5 bases). This CDR3 is 18 amino acids long. Germline assignment: CDR1 SGHAT and CDR2 FQNNGV. Trimming took 1 base from V and 2 from J, leaving 19 bases between them. The CDR3 sequence is CASSLAEGAYRFTDTQYF. The CDR3 coding sequence is TGTGCCAGCAGCTTAGCGGAAGGGGCGTATAGGTTCACAGATACGCAGTATTTT.